The next 8 T cell receptor beta chains were all read from a single sample in a study of somatic mutations in cytotoxic T cells in rheumatoid arthritis. Produced via immunoSEQ multiplex PCR; TCRdb's table is partial and in-frame only. The table includes tens of thousands of clones, approximately 80% detected once. Sequenced: CD8+ T cells sorted from blood. Receptor source: a man aged 40-49 years in good health.

This clone was seen a few times. The gene calls are TRBV15 and TRBJ2-7; perhaps TRBD2 as D (5 bases). V lost 2 bases, J lost 3 bases, and 11 bases lay in between. Germline assignment: CDR1 LNHNV and CDR2 YYDKDF (reference sequence). CDR3 size: 14 residues. This CDR3 reads CATSRSGISYEQYF. CDR3 DNA: TGTGCCACCAGCAGATCCGGGATCAGCTACGAGCAGTACTTC. Filled out from reference TRBV15 and TRBJ2-7, the complete variable domain reads DAMVIQNPRYQVTQFGKPVTLSCSQTLNHNVMYWYQQKSSQAPKLLFHYYDKDFNNEADTPDNFQSRRPNTSFCFLDIRSPGLGDTAMYLCATSRSGISYEQYFGPGTRLTVT.

The V gene is TRBV9, the J gene TRBJ2-2; D is unresolved. CDR1 and CDR2 (germline): SGDLS, YYNGEE. Trimming took 2 bases from V and 7 from J, leaving 3 bases between them. The CDR3 totals 11 residues. CDR3 amino acids: CASSVSGELFF. The DNA for the CDR3 is TGTGCCAGCAGCGTTAGCGGGGAGCTGTTTTTT.

This rearrangement joins TRBV15 to TRBJ2-3; 10 bases line up with TRBD2. Trimming removed 0 bases from V and 3 bases from J; junction bases left unmatched: 6. This CDR3 comprises 17 residues. In germline, CDR1 is LNHNV, CDR2 YYDKDF (reference sequence). The CDR3 region has the DNA TGTGCCACCAGCAGAGATCTCGGACTAGCGGCAACAGATACGCAGTATTTT. Protein product: CATSRDLGLAATDTQYF.

By its share, this clone is medium-sized. V is TRBV30 and J is TRBJ1-2; 7 nucleotides agree with TRBD1. CDR1 GTSNPN and CDR2 SVGIG come from the germline V gene (reference sequence). There are 15 residues in the CDR3. After removal of 2 bases from V and 2 bases from J, the junction contained 8 bases not matched to a gene. The CDR3 sequence: CAWSYRGGGNYGYTF. Here the CDR3 DNA reads TGTGCCTGGAGTTATCGAGGGGGCGGAAACTATGGCTACACCTTC.

This chain connects TRBV13 to TRBJ2-7; D is perhaps TRBD2 (5 bases). Looked up from germline, CDR1 is PRHDT and CDR2 is FYEKMQ (reference sequence). The CDR3 is 15 residues long. Trimming left V 4 bases short and J 6 bases short, with 19 bases between. The CDR3 DNA sequence: TGTGCCAGCAGCTCTCCGGGGTGGGCGGGTGGCGAGCAGTACTTC. This translates into CASSSPGWAGGEQYF.

V usage is TRBV28 and J usage is TRBJ2-1; TRBD1 aligns across 7 bases. CDR1 and CDR2 (germline): MDHEN, SYDVKM. The trim removed 7 bases at V and 5 bases at J, leaving 11 bases unmatched. This CDR3 spans 15 amino acids. Written as DNA, the CDR3 is TGTGCCAGCACCCCAACCCGGGACAGCAACAATGAGCAGTTCTTC. Its protein product is CASTPTRDSNNEQFF.

This chain links TRBV11-3 with TRBJ2-1, with 13 positions matching TRBD2. This CDR3 region has 16 residues. The germline V gene encodes CDR1 SGHNT and CDR2 YENEEA. V shed 5 bases, J shed 3 bases, and the junction held 4 bases outside the gene matches. CDR3: CASSPRTSGSYNEQFF. CDR3 sequence (DNA): TGTGCCAGCAGCCCCAGGACTAGCGGGAGCTACAATGAGCAGTTCTTC.

The CDR3 sequence is CASSGGGLAGEVEETQYF. CDR3 coding DNA: TGTGCCAGCAGTGGGGGGGGACTAGCGGGAGAGGTAGAAGAGACCCAGTACTTC. This chain connects TRBV25-1 to TRBJ2-5; the match to TRBD2 covers 14 bases. Germline loops: CDR1 MGHDK, CDR2 SYGVNS. J gave up 3 bases and V 4 bases, and 10 bases lay outside the gene matches. This CDR3 has 18 amino acids.